These T cell receptor beta chains were read from a single sample in a study of blood T cells in healthy people across ages. TCRdb ran MiXCR on the 5' RACE reads and lists one entry per CDR3 protein. The table shows a few hundred thousand distinct CDR3 sequences, with around 27% occurring only once. The sample was also linked to a second study, of T cells of mothers and their children.

Specimen: blood. These receptor sequences come from a boy aged 2 to 10 in good health. Each CDR3 is given with its conserved first and last residue. D genes are given only for firm matches. Clone size is stated in some rows and not others, as once, few, many or a class when expanded.

>-|TRBV6-2/TRBV6-3|few|TRBJ2-3
TGTGCCAGCAGTCGCGGGATGCCAGATACGCAGTATTTT
CASSRGMPDTQYF
>-|TRBV6-5|-|TRBJ1-2
TGTGCCAGCAGTTACCGGTCGGCCCCAGGGATAGGCGGCTACACCTTC
CASSYRSAPGIGGYTF
>TRBD1|TRBV10-3|few|TRBJ1-1
TGTGCCATCAGTGGACAGGGAGAGGGCACTGAAGCTTTCTTT
CAISGQGEGTEAFF
>-|TRBV4-3|-|TRBJ2-1
TGCGCCAGCAGCACCCGGGCCCACACCAATGAGCAGTTCTTC
CASSTRAHTNEQFF
>TRBD2|TRBV20-1|-|TRBJ2-2
TGCAGTGCGGGACTAGCGGAGAAGAACACCGGGGAGCTGTTTTTT
CSAGLAEKNTGELFF
>-|TRBV20-1|-|TRBJ2-7
TGCAGTGCTAGAGTTCAGCAAACCTACGAGCAGTACTTC
CSARVQQTYEQYF
>TRBD2|TRBV7-8|-|TRBJ2-5
TGTGCCAGCAGCCCAAGGGGAACAACTAGCGCCCAAGAGACCCAGTACTTC
CASSPRGTTSAQETQYF
>-|TRBV10-3|few|TRBJ1-1
TGTGCCATCACCAGGGGAGTAGACACTGAAGCTTTCTTT
CAITRGVDTEAFF
>-|TRBV5-1|-|TRBJ2-1
TGCGCCAGCAGCTTGTACAGCTCCTACAATGAGCAGTTCTTC
CASSLYSSYNEQFF
>-|TRBV27|few|TRBJ2-2
TGTGCCAGCACGCCCTCGAACACCGGGGAGCTGTTTTTT
CASTPSNTGELFF
>-|TRBV5-1|-|TRBJ1-1
TGCGCCAGCAGCTTGGATTACAGGAATACTGAAGCTTTCTTT
CASSLDYRNTEAFF
>-|TRBV11-2|-|TRBJ2-5
TGTGCCAGCAACCCCTCGGGTCTCCAGACCCAGTACTTC
CASNPSGLQTQYF
>TRBD1|TRBV20-1|-|TRBJ2-7
TGCAGTGCGAGGGCCAGTACAGGGGGGAACTACGAGCAGTACTTC
CSARASTGGNYEQYF
>-|TRBV14|few|TRBJ1-2
TGTGCCAGCAGCCAGACGACAGGCTATGGCTACACCTTC
CASSQTTGYGYTF
>TRBD2|TRBV13|few|TRBJ2-7
TGTGCCAGCAGCTCACAGCGGGATAGGGTGCAGTACTTC
CASSSQRDRVQYF
>-|TRBV12-3/TRBV12-4|-|TRBJ2-5
TGTGCCAGCAGTTTCGACTGGCAGGCCCAAGAGACCCAGTACTTC
CASSFDWQAQETQYF
>-|TRBV20-1|-|TRBJ2-3
TGCAGTGCTGAAAATCAGGGTCCAGATACGCGGTATTTT
CSAENQGPDTRYF
>TRBD1|TRBV3-1|-|TRBJ1-4
TGTGCCAGCAGCCCCGGGACAGGGGATAATGAAAAACTGTTTTTT
CASSPGTGDNEKLFF
>-|TRBV7-4|few|TRBJ1-4
TGTGCCAGCAGCAATTTGGTCACGGAAAAACTGTTTTTT
CASSNLVTEKLFF
>TRBD2|TRBV5-5|many|TRBJ2-5
TGTGCCAGCAGCGGGACTAGCGGGAGTGGTGAGACCCAGTACTTC
CASSGTSGSGETQYF
>TRBD1|TRBV20-1|-|TRBJ2-1
TGCAGTGCTAGAGTCTTAAACCGGGACAGGGGGATTGATGAGCAGTTCTTC
CSARVLNRDRGIDEQFF
>-|TRBV10-3|few|TRBJ1-2
TGTGCCATCAGTGAGTTTGAGGGACCCTATGGCTACACCTTC
CAISEFEGPYGYTF
>-|TRBV20-1|-|TRBJ2-3
TGCAGTGCTAGTCTAGCCTGGGGGACTACAGATACGCAGTATTTT
CSASLAWGTTDTQYF
>-|TRBV5-1|few|TRBJ1-4
TGCGCCAGCAGTTGGACAGAGGACCGTAATGAAAAACTGTGTTTT
CASSWTEDRNEKLCF
>TRBD1|TRBV3-1|few|TRBJ2-7
TGTGCCAGCAGCCGCCCGGGACAGAGTTTCTACGAGCAGTACTTC
CASSRPGQSFYEQYF
>-|TRBV6-6|few|TRBJ2-7
TGTGCCAGCAGTTTCGGAACCTGGGACACTTGGGAGGAGCAGTACTTC
CASSFGTWDTWEEQYF
>TRBD1|TRBV19|few|TRBJ1-4
TGTGCCAGTAGTATCCGGACAGGGGAATGGTCTAATGAAAAACTGTTTTTT
CASSIRTGEWSNEKLFF
>TRBD2|TRBV11-3|-|TRBJ2-1
TGTGCCAGCAGCTTAATGGGACTAGCGGGCAATGAGCAGTTCTTC
CASSLMGLAGNEQFF
>-|TRBV11-2|-|TRBJ2-5
TGTGCCAGCAGCGGACAAAACCAAGAGACCCAGTACTTC
CASSGQNQETQYF
>-|TRBV3-1|few|TRBJ1-1
TGTGCCAGCAGCCAAGATCTAAAGAACACTGAAGCTTTCTTT
CASSQDLKNTEAFF
>-|TRBV2|few|TRBJ1-2
TGTGCCAGCAGTGCCCCAGGGGAGTTTGGCGGCTACACCTTC
CASSAPGEFGGYTF
>TRBD1|TRBV7-9|few|TRBJ2-5
TGTGCCAGCAGCGCAAGACAGGGGCCAGAGACCCAGTACTTC
CASSARQGPETQYF
>-|TRBV6-5|-|TRBJ1-1
TGTGCCAGCAGCCGTGGGGGGGCTGTGAACACTGAAGCTTTCTTT
CASSRGGAVNTEAFF
>TRBD1|TRBV7-9|few|TRBJ1-4
TGTGCCAGCAGCTTGGGGGACAGGAATAATGAAAGACTGTTTTTT
CASSLGDRNNERLFF
>-|TRBV12-3/TRBV12-4|few|TRBJ1-1
TGTGCCTGCACTTTGGGGGTGGGGGGCGCTGAAGCTTTCTTT
CACTLGVGGAEAFF
>-|TRBV3-1|-|TRBJ2-2
TGTGCCAGCAGCCAAGGGTCCGGGAGGGAGCTGTTTTTT
CASSQGSGRELFF
>-|TRBV20-1|-|TRBJ1-2
TGCGGTGTGGGTGGGGACGGCTATGGCTACACCTTC
CGVGGDGYGYTF
>-|TRBV10-2|-|TRBJ2-2
TGCGCCAGCAGTTTGCTGGCGGCGGACACCGGGGAGCTGTTTTTT
CASSLLAADTGELFF
>TRBD1|TRBV29-1|few|TRBJ2-7
TGCAGCGTTGAAGGGACAGGCGACGAGCAGTACTTC
CSVEGTGDEQYF
>-|TRBV5-1|many|TRBJ2-6
TGCGCCAGCAGCTATGGGGCTGGGGCCAACGTCCTGACTTTC
CASSYGAGANVLTF
>TRBD1|TRBV12-3/TRBV12-4|few|TRBJ1-1
TGTGCCAGCAGCCCCTCCCGACAGGGAGGAGGAACTGAAGCTTTCTTT
CASSPSRQGGGTEAFF
>TRBD1|TRBV5-4|few|TRBJ2-5
TGTGCCAGCAGCTTCTCAAGACAGGGTTGGACCCAGTACTTC
CASSFSRQGWTQYF
>TRBD1|TRBV5-1|few|TRBJ2-5
TGCGCCAGCAGCTTCGACAGGGGTTACCAAGAGACCCAGTACTTC
CASSFDRGYQETQYF
>-|TRBV3-1|-|TRBJ2-2
TGTGCCAGCAGCCAAGATCGACGTAAAAGGACCGGGGAGCTGTTTTTT
CASSQDRRKRTGELFF
>-|TRBV9|-|TRBJ2-7
TGTGCCAGCAGCACAACTCCGGGGGCTGAGCAGTACTTC
CASSTTPGAEQYF
>-|TRBV7-2|few|TRBJ1-2
TGTGCCAGCAGAACCGACAGGCACTATGGCTACACCTTC
CASRTDRHYGYTF